The subject of this entry is one T cell receptor beta chain. What antigen it recognizes has not been identified. Base quality data are lacking; no much larger clone is found one base away. TCR beta CDR3 regions were amplified from RNA transcripts. A first-round RT-PCR of the TCR CDR3 used the HTBI primer set with the Qiagen OneStep RT-PCR kit. The libraries were constructed in a second round of multiplex PCR and then size-selected and purified. The libraries were sequenced on an Illumina HiSeq2000 using paired-end 100 bp reads. The paper's processing steps were these. Raw data were processed with SOAPnuke, discarding reads with adapters, uncalled bases, mean Phred below 15, or no exact constant-primer or identifier match. High-quality paired reads were merged using COPE v1.2.5, and each unique nucleotide sequence was defined as a clonotype. Clonotypes were aligned to IMGT TRBV, TRBD and TRBJ reference segments using MiTCR v1.1. The analysis was restricted to V-J combinations with a frequency above 0.0001, which together covered just over 99% of the repertoires. A TCS score was defined as the ratio of F50 (clonal expansion) to E x V (chaos), with BLOSUM62-based TCRdist applied between CDR3 peptides within each V-J. Welch's t-statistics and random forest reduced around 510 V-J features to 10 to 15, which were used in a naive Bayes classifier (R e1071). TCRdb handled the public reads itself, with Q25 trimming in fastp and clone calling in MiXCR, and kept productive beta chains. Every distinct CDR3 protein forms one entry, paired with its most common genes and DNA. These V and J calls rely on TCRdb rather than the paper's analysis. The sample table holds around 370,000 distinct CDR3 sequences, of which approximately 17% were seen once. Clones ranked in the top ten supply over 35% of the sample.

This specimen belongs to a study of T cells in Graves' hyperthyroidism and ophthalmopathy (dated by TCRdb to 2018 to 2020). Regarding the study in general: Peripheral blood samples were taken at initial diagnosis, before any treatment was given. Prospective prediction of ophthalmopathy was tested in an independent validation cohort of fewer than 20 hyperthyroidism patients and 17 patients who later progressed to ophthalmopathy. Once sampling was done, hyperthyroidism patients were given methimazole at a starting dose of 30 mg daily, whereas ophthalmopathy patients were given high-dose intravenous methylprednisolone. In addition, the study compared T-cell repertoires in thyroid tissue and in blood from roughly six Graves' hyperthyroidism patients. The 100 or so discovery patients were divided at random into training and test sets in a 7:3 ratio. According to the paper, TCR Vbeta CDR3 sequencing was carried out on 135 peripheral blood samples, which came from fewer than 50 ophthalmopathy, roughly 75 hyperthyroidism and roughly 17 progressor patients. TCR V-J signatures able to tell the groups apart were searched for in a discovery cohort of 100 patients, of whom more than 40 had Graves' ophthalmopathy and some 60 had stable Graves' hyperthyroidism. The study at large found these results: Sample size was not statistically predetermined, and blinding of investigators to group allocation was not performed. In validation, the model predicted progression to ophthalmopathy with 55% to 71% sensitivity and 72% to 85% specificity, a median of around six months before onset. A model built on a 13 V-J signature distinguished ophthalmopathy from stable hyperthyroidism, reaching roughly 88% sensitivity and approximately 81% specificity in cross-validation and 80%/75% in testing. Most expanded thyroid clonotypes (frequency above 0.001) were also detected in blood, a finding suggesting that blood repertoires may reflect thyroid immune responses.

CDR1 and CDR2 are read off the germline V gene as MGHRA and YSYEKL. Spanning cysteine to phenylalanine, the CDR3 consists of 14 amino acids. Only the CDR3 region is kept as DNA, spanning 42 bases read in frame from base 1. At the junction V is shortened by 3 bases and J by 6 bases; bases outside the gene matches: 5. Moderately to severely active disease, a Clinical Activity Score of at least 3, a NOSPECS grade of at least 4, and a duration under 3 months were present in ophthalmopathy patients. Any patient with an uncontrolled infection, another autoimmune disease, pregnancy or lactation was excluded. Diagnoses were based on clinical symptoms, serum thyroxine and TRAb, thyroid ultrasound and orbital computed tomography. PBMCs were isolated from about 10 ml of fresh peripheral blood by Ficoll-Paque density gradient centrifugation. Trizol reagent was used to extract total RNA, and RNA quality was then checked on an Agilent 2100 Bioanalyzer.

The sample consisted of blood. The TCR originated in a man aged 18 to 29 with Graves' ophthalmopathy. The chain is made from TRBV4-1 and TRBJ1-5; TRBD1 lines up with 7 middle nucleotides. The CDR3 here reads CASSHTGVLQPQHF. The DNA reads as follows: TGCGCCAGCAGCCATACAGGGGTACTTCAGCCCCAGCATTTT.